This TCR beta chain was captured in a study of blood T cells in healthy people across ages. Through a sample-barcoded 5' primer and a J-beta primer mix, a second PCR was run for 7 to 11 cycles. From the 5' RACE reads, TCRdb called clonotypes with MiXCR, one entry per CDR3 protein. The sample holds 1,500,000 or so distinct CDR3 sequences, 40% to 45% seen once. General study points: Donor CMV status was unknown, possibly confounding expanded clonotype changes.

Turning to this clonotype: What it recognizes is unknown.

The CDR3 has 16 residues. V shed 2 bases, J shed 4 bases, and the junction held 7 bases outside the gene matches. Donor samples were obtained from healthy Caucasian individuals from Russia, aged 6 to 90. The gene calls are TRBV12-3 or TRBV12-4 and TRBJ2-2; TRBD1 agrees at 7 bases. The TCR was taken from a woman aged 18 to 35 in good health. The sequencing input was blood. Here the CDR3 reads CASSLNQGVGTGELFF. The CDR3 region has the DNA TGTGCCAGCAGTTTAAATCAGGGGGTAGGCACCGGGGAGCTGTTTTTT.